The present TCR beta chain was sequenced within a study of CD8+CD57+ T cells in acquired aplastic anemia. Regarding the study as a whole: Both patients and controls carried the same twenty-nine CD8+ CDR3 sequences. No significant difference in CD8+ Simpson's diversity was found between patients and controls.

It was genomic DNA that served as the template for profiling TCR beta VDJ and CDR3. TCRdb re-analysed the reads in MiXCR, keeping a single row per CDR3 protein. This sample has 160,000 or so distinct CDR3 sequences, with 65% to 75% found just once. This clonotype has ten or more counts. Its antigen is not known. The CDR3 consists of 15 residues. V lost 6 bases and J lost 2; bases outside the gene matches: 7. Looked up from germline, CDR1 is MNHEY and CDR2 is SVGAGI. Those patients picked for sequencing had displayed CD8+CD57+ cell expansion on flow cytometry. Every patient had severe acquired aplastic anemia. Blood sampling was performed on the patients, and none of them had received therapy by then.

V gene TRBV6-5 combines with J gene TRBJ2-3; 8 nucleotides match TRBD1. The clonotype was recovered from a human donor with aplastic anemia. Material: sorted CD4+, CD8+, or CD8+CD57+ T cells (not recorded which) from PBMCs. The CDR3 DNA reads as TGTGCCAGCAGCCACAGGGGGAGGTTCACAGATACGCAGTATTTT. It yields the protein CASSHRGRFTDTQYF.